This is a list of T cell receptor beta chains from one sample in a study of identical twins. TCRdb called the 5' RACE reads again in MiXCR, with one record for every CDR3 protein. The sample includes some 500,000 distinct CDR3 sequences, 20% to 25% of them seen just once. A further study also used this sample, focusing on T cells expressing NK-cell markers.

Specimen: CD4+ T cells sorted from blood. These TCRs come from a woman between 18 and 29 years old in good health. Both conserved end residues are part of each CDR3.

j_call v_call cdr3_aa
TRBJ2-7 TRBV7-2 CASRRTSGPYEQYF
TRBJ2-5 TRBV5-1 CASSFLGTIAAQASGLQETQYF
TRBJ2-5 TRBV20-1 CSAREIGRSQETQYF
TRBJ2-5 TRBV7-2 CASSLALAGGAETQYF
TRBJ2-5 TRBV20-1 CSADPGTGQETQYF
TRBJ2-7 TRBV20-1 CSARRDMKIEQYF
TRBJ2-2 TRBV20-1 CSATHTGELFF
TRBJ1-5 TRBV20-1 CSAAAGQGAGGNQPQHF
TRBJ1-2 TRBV5-1 CASSLAQGFGGYTF
TRBJ2-2 TRBV5-6 CASSLGQGTTGELFF
TRBJ2-7 TRBV7-9 CASSWSLSYEQYF
TRBJ2-7 TRBV29-1 CSVEESGTGSYEQYF
TRBJ2-7 TRBV9 CASSVGLAGGSAYEQYF
TRBJ2-7 TRBV29-1 CSVGAGGPYEQYF
TRBJ1-1 TRBV10-3 CAITEDRARTEAFF
TRBJ1-1 TRBV3-1 CASAKMGLGAEAFF
TRBJ2-1 TRBV4-3 CASSRGSGGESFNEQFF
TRBJ1-5 TRBV20-1 CSASGGTVEHF
TRBJ1-5 TRBV20-1 CSARQGASDQPQHF
TRBJ2-7 TRBV29-1 CSFRGDSYEQYF
TRBJ1-4 TRBV20-1 CSATSPGNEKLFF
TRBJ2-1 TRBV11-2 CASRGREGQYNEQFF
TRBJ2-7 TRBV7-2 CASSANRDLSEQYF
TRBJ2-6 TRBV11-3 CASSLGSGGANVLTF
TRBJ2-2 TRBV3-1 CASSPPPVGNTGELFF
TRBJ2-5 TRBV6-1 CASSRSGTPHRETQYF
TRBJ2-3 TRBV9 CASSSGLDTDTQYF
TRBJ2-1 TRBV6-5 CASSYSDRVYNEQFF
TRBJ2-3 TRBV20-1 CSVRTGGLTDTQYF
TRBJ1-1 TRBV6-2/TRBV6-3 CASSSDLVAFF
TRBJ2-1 TRBV5-1 CASSVGVYNEQFF
TRBJ2-3 TRBV3-1 CASSQDRDTQYF
TRBJ1-4 TRBV6-1 CASRPGPKAEKLFF
TRBJ2-3 TRBV7-6 CASSPRVRAGTDTQYF
TRBJ1-2 TRBV12-3/TRBV12-4 CASSFSHPNYGYTF